One sample yielded the 19 T cell receptor beta chains listed below, sequenced in a study of shared clonotypes between healthy human individuals. Method: immunoSEQ multiplex PCR; TCRdb's copy keeps in-frame clones and lacks some. The sample has under 650,000 clones; 90% to 96% are singletons. What was sequenced was naive CD4+ T cells sorted from blood. Subset specified: CD45RA+ positively selected. The receptors come from a young woman in good health.

The gene calls are TRBV15 and TRBJ2-1, with 10 bases matching TRBD2. J gave up 4 bases and V 2 bases, and 5 bases lay outside the gene matches. CDR3 size: 16 residues. From germline, CDR1 is LNHNV and CDR2 YYDKDF (reference sequence). In nucleotides, the CDR3 is TGTGCCACCAGCAGACCAGCGGGAGGGTATTACAATGAGCAGTTCTTC. Translated, it gives CATSRPAGGYYNEQFF.

The rearrangement uses TRBV6-6 and TRBJ2-5; D is ambiguous. The CDR3 spans 16 residues. V was clipped by 2 bases and J by 6 bases, with 19 bases between them. The germline V gene has CDR1 MNHNY and CDR2 SVGAGI (reference sequence). CDR3 nucleotides: TGTGCCAGCAGTTACAGGTCAGCCTACTCCCAGAAGACCCAGTACTTC. The encoded protein is CASSYRSAYSQKTQYF.

The chain has TRBV5-1 and TRBJ2-6, with D maybe TRBD1 (5 bases). Germline lookup yields CDR1 SGHRS and CDR2 YFSETQ. Trimming removed 4 bases at V and 0 bases at J, with 11 bases between. The CDR3 contains 16 residues. The CDR3 protein is CASSGPRVSGANVLTF. As DNA, the CDR3 is TGCGCCAGCAGCGGCCCCAGGGTCTCTGGGGCCAACGTCCTGACTTTC.

This chain uses TRBV7-6 with TRBJ2-3; 7 positions match TRBD2. CDR1 SGHVS and CDR2 FNYEAQ come from the germline V gene. This CDR3 region has 16 residues. Unmatched junction bases numbered 10, after V lost 3 bases and J lost 4 bases. The CDR3 DNA sequence: TGTGCCAGCAGCTTGGCTATAGGGAGGGGACCAGATACGCAGTATTTT. As protein: CASSLAIGRGPDTQYF.

The chain has TRBV11-2 and TRBJ2-1; 7 bases line up with TRBD1. The CDR3 has 13 residues. The junction had 4 bases not matched to a gene; V was cut back by 5 bases and J by 6 bases. Germline V CDR1 and CDR2: SGHAT, FQNNGV. The CDR3 spells CASSRGQVNEQFF. In DNA form, the CDR3 reads TGTGCCAGCAGCCGCGGACAGGTCAATGAGCAGTTCTTC.

With regard to this clone: Other DNA sequences in this sample translate to the same CDR3. This chain joins TRBV5-1 and TRBJ1-4; TRBD1 is a possible D gene (6 bases). The CDR3 totals 15 residues. With 3 bases removed from V and 1 base from J, the gap between germline ends came to 10 bases. Germline CDR1 and CDR2: SGHRS and YFSETQ. CDR3 residues: CASSWGQGTNEKLFF. The CDR3 DNA sequence: TGCGCCAGCAGCTGGGGGCAGGGAACTAATGAAAAACTGTTTTTT.

V and J are TRBV5-6 and TRBJ2-7, with D unresolved. There are 13 residues in the CDR3. V was shortened by 4 bases and J by 2 bases, with 10 bases between the two germline ends. CDR1 and CDR2 (germline): SGHDT, YYEEEE. CDR3 sequence reads: CASSLEFPYEQYF. CDR3 in DNA: TGTGCCAGCAGCCTAGAGTTCCCCTACGAGCAGTACTTC. Supplemented by reference TRBV5-6 and TRBJ2-7, the full variable domain reads DAGVTQSPTHLIKTRGQQVTLRCSPKSGHDTVSWYQQALGQGPQFIFQYYEEEERQRGNFPDRFSGHQFPNYSSELNVNALLLGDSALYLCASSLEFPYEQYFGPGTRLTVT.

The chain uses TRBV4-1 and TRBJ1-1; the D gene is possibly TRBD1 (6 bases). V lost 1 base and J 0 bases, leaving 18 bases between the germline ends. The CDR3 loop spans 18 amino acids. CDR1 and CDR2 (germline): MGHRA, YSYEKL. The CDR3, as DNA: TGCGCCAGCAGCCAAGGGTCCTTCAGGGGCGTCATGAACACTGAAGCTTTCTTT. It is translated as CASSQGSFRGVMNTEAFF.

The V call is TRBV7-9, the J call TRBJ1-5; TRBD1 agrees at 9 bases. The CDR3 length is 17 residues. With V trimmed by 1 base and J by 4 bases, 8 bases remained unmatched. Germline values: CDR1 SEHNR, CDR2 FQNEAQ (reference sequence). The CDR3 sequence is CASSLGLGQGTNQPQHF. The CDR3 DNA reads as TGTGCCAGCAGCTTAGGACTGGGACAGGGTACGAATCAGCCCCAGCATTTT.

V and J are TRBV28 and TRBJ1-2, with D possibly matching TRBD1 (6 bases). The germline V gene encodes CDR1 MDHEN and CDR2 SYDVKM. The length of the CDR3 is 14 residues. V was shortened by 5 bases and J by 4 bases, with 14 bases between the two germline ends. CDR3 nucleotide sequence: TGTGCCAGCAGTGGGGGGCAGGAGAGCTATGGCTACACCTTC. This codes for CASSGGQESYGYTF.

The chain uses TRBV28 and TRBJ2-2; D unresolved. From germline, CDR1 is MDHEN and CDR2 SYDVKM. The CDR3 is made up of 13 amino acids. Trimming cost V 4 bases and J 6 bases, with 9 bases left between them. As DNA, the CDR3 is TGTGCCAGCAGTTCTGGTCGCTCCGGGGAGCTGTTTTTT. This encodes CASSSGRSGELFF.

The chain joins TRBV28 to TRBJ2-2; 7 nucleotides align to TRBD1. V lost 3 bases and J lost 5; bases outside the gene matches: 3. Germline loops: CDR1 MDHEN, CDR2 SYDVKM. The length of the CDR3 is 14 residues. CDR3 in DNA: TGTGCCAGCAGTTTGGGACAGCCGACCGGGGAGCTGTTTTTT. It specifies CASSLGQPTGELFF. Full variable domain (remainder filled in from reference TRBV28 and TRBJ2-2): DVKVTQSSRYLVKRTGEKVFLECVQDMDHENMFWYRQDPGLGLRLIYFSYDVKMKEKGDIPEGYSVSREKKERFSLILESASTNQTSMYLCASSLGQPTGELFFGEGSRLTVL.

V and J are TRBV19 and TRBJ1-2; no clear D. This CDR3 is 19 amino acids long. Trimming removed 5 bases at V and 3 bases at J, with 28 bases between. Germline lookup yields CDR1 LNHDA and CDR2 SQIVND (reference sequence). CDR3 loop: CASSPRTAFRRHPHYGYTF. The CDR3, as DNA: TGTGCCAGTAGTCCTCGAACCGCCTTCCGGCGCCACCCCCACTATGGCTACACCTTC. Based on the CDR3 plus reference TRBV19 and TRBJ1-2, the full variable domain is DGGITQSPKYLFRKEGQNVTLSCEQNLNHDAMYWYRQDPGQGLRLIYYSQIVNDFQKGDIAEGYSVSREKKESFPLTVTSAQKNPTAFYLCASSPRTAFRRHPHYGYTFGSGTRLTVV.

V gene TRBV6-1 combines with J gene TRBJ1-2; perhaps TRBD1 as D (5 bases). This CDR3 comprises 13 residues. V lost 6 bases and J lost 10, with 18 bases in between. In germline, CDR1 is MNHNS, CDR2 SASEGT. The CDR3 bases are TGTGCCAGCAGCCTCGGGACCCTAAGCGTCTACACCTTC. The encoded protein is CASSLGTLSVYTF.

This clone was observed a single time. The chain links TRBV6-4 to TRBJ1-1; D ambiguous. In germline, CDR1 is MRHNA, CDR2 SNTAGT. V dropped 0 bases and J dropped 1 base, with 6 bases sitting between them. The CDR3 is 14 residues long. CDR3 DNA: TGTGCCAGCAGTGACTCGGGGAAGAACACTGAAGCTTTCTTT. This sequence encodes CASSDSGKNTEAFF.

The genes are TRBV5-5 and TRBJ2-7; 7 bases fit TRBD2. CDR1 is SGHKS and CDR2 is YYEKEE in the germline V gene (reference sequence). The CDR3 length is 15 residues. V was clipped by 0 bases and J by 6 bases; unmatched bases: 9. The CDR3 DNA reads as TGTGCCAGCAGCTTGGTTGTGCGCGGGAGTGGCGAGCAGTACTTC. Protein sequence: CASSLVVRGSGEQYF. The full variable domain, its missing parts supplied by reference TRBV5-5 and TRBJ2-7, is DAGVTQSPTHLIKTRGQQVTLRCSPISGHKSVSWYQQVLGQGPQFIFQYYEKEERGRGNFPDRFSARQFPNYSSELNVNALLLGDSALYLCASSLVVRGSGEQYFGPGTRLTVT.

The rearrangement uses TRBV11-2 and TRBJ2-1; D is ambiguous. The CDR3 has 13 amino acids. Per the germline V gene, CDR1 is SGHAT and CDR2 is FQNNGV. V shed 4 bases and J shed 7 bases, with 11 bases lying between them. The CDR3 DNA is TGTGCCAGCAGCTCGGGCCGCCGAAATGAGCAGTTCTTC. Translating gives CASSSGRRNEQFF.

This clone was counted only a few times. This sequence joins TRBV7-9 and TRBJ1-1; D is perhaps TRBD1 (5 bases). Per germline, CDR1 SEHNR and CDR2 FQNEAQ (reference sequence). The CDR3 extends over 14 amino acids. Trimming left V 5 bases short and J 4 bases short, with 14 bases between. Here the CDR3 DNA reads TGTGCCAGCAGCCCCAGGGCTCGGGGCACTGAAGCTTTCTTT. It translates to CASSPRARGTEAFF.

The CDR3 reads CASSLETGGSYTF. The CDR3 DNA is TGTGCCAGCAGCTTAGAGACAGGGGGAAGCTACACCTTC. The genes are TRBV7-9 and TRBJ1-2, with TRBD1 identical over 9 bases. The trim removed 1 base at V and 9 bases at J, leaving 3 bases unmatched. There are 13 residues in the CDR3. Germline values: CDR1 SEHNR, CDR2 FQNEAQ (reference sequence).